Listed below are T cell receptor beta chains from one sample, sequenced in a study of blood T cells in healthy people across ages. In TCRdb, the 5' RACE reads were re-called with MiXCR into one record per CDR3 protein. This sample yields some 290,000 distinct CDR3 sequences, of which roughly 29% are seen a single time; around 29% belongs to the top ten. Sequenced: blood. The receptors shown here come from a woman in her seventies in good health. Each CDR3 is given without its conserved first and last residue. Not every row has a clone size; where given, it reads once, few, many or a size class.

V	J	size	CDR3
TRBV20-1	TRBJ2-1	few	SARESGRLYNEQF
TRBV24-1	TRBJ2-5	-	AVEGPSQETQY
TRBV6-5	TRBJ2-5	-	ASRPGTIPKETQY
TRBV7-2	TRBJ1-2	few	ASSPTGSDSGYT
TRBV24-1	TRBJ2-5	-	ATSDPGTSGRETQY
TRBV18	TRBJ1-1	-	ASSHDYPLNTEAF
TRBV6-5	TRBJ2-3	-	AAGAGVDTQY
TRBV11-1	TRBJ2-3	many	ASSLGTGEGRTDTQY
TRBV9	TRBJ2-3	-	ASSVGAGTDTQY
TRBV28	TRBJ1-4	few	ASSGTGFLRANEKLF
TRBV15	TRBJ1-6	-	ATGRDGRVNSPLH
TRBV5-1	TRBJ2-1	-	ASSLGSLENEQF
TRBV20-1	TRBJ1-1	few	SAPAPPGKTEAF
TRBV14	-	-	ASSQDRGYEQF
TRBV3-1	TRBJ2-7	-	ASSQVGLAAYEQY
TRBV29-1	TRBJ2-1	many	SVDRGVDEQF
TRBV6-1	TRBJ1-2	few	ASKDSLFANYGYT
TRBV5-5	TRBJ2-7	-	ASSAGTQSSYEQY
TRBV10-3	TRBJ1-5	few	AISGGQENQPQH
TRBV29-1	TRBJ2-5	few	SVETPGQGQETQY
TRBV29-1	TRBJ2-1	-	SVEGQINEQF
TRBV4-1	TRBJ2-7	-	ASSPGPLGEQY
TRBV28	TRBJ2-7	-	ASSEGGSLYEQY
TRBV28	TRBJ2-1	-	ASSFIYSDNEQF
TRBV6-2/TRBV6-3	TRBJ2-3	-	ASSAVVDTQY
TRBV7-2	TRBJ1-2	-	ASSLAATGDYGYT
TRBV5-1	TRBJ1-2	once	ASSNQGATYGYT
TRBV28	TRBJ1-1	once	ASSQGPTLEAF
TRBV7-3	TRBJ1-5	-	ASSWTGGQPQH
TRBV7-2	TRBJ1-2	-	ASSFSLQAAYGYT
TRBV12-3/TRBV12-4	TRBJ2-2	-	ASTGQGIDTGELF
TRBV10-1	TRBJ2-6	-	ASSEGRTSGANVLT
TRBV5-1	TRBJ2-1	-	ASRSPGQGNLEQF
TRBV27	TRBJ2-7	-	ASSSPTGSHEQY
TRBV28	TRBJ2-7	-	ASKSSPYEQY
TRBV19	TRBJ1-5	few	ASETGTGYSNQPQH
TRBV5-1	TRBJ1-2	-	ASTSRGGNYGYT
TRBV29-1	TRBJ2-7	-	SVVPRATLSYEQY
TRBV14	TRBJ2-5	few	ASTDQLGPQETQY
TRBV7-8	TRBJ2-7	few	ASSLRDEAYEQY
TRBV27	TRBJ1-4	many	ARIPEGSTNEKLF
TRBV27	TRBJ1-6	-	ASSLFSGQGYSPLH
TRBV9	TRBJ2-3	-	ASSGLAEGDTQY
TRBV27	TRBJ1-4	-	ASSFNRATTNEKLF
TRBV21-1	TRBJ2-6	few	ASSKGPGHRAGGANVLT
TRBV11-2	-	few	ASRSKGDPGREQY
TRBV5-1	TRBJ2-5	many	ASSLVGQETQY
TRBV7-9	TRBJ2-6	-	ASSFMGVPRSGANVLT
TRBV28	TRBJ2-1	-	ASSLFTSGNNEQF
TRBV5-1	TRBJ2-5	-	ASSSTGAGGPETQY
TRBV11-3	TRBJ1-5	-	ASSSKQPGLGKPQH
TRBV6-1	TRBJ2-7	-	ASSAVAGGEQY
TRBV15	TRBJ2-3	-	ATSRRAEGRDTQY